Below are 9 T cell receptor beta chains sequenced from a single sample in a study of spatial heterogeneity in lung cancer. Time point given: blood at routine non-recurrence follow-up after resection. TCRdb reprocessed the 5' RACE reads via MiXCR and lists one record per CDR3 protein. Here the sample spans about 87,000 distinct CDR3 sequences, roughly 21% being singletons. The material sequenced was PBMCs, taken at follow-up. These receptors were taken from a male donor with early-stage non-small cell lung cancer.

The J gene is TRBJ2-5, the V gene TRBV20-1; D is ambiguous. The CDR3 is 12 amino acids. Germline V gene lookup returns CDR1 DFQATT and CDR2 SNEGSKA (reference sequence). Trimming removed 1 base at V and 4 bases at J, with 7 bases between. CDR3 DNA sequence: TGCAGTGCTAGAGGTGATGGAGAGACCCAGTACTTC. Translating it yields CSARGDGETQYF.

The chain has TRBV24-1 and TRBJ2-1; D unclear. Trimming cost V 5 bases and J 1 base, with 8 bases left between them. The CDR3 is 14 amino acids. Germline V lookup: CDR1 KGHDR, CDR2 SFDVKD. CDR3 nucleotide sequence: TGTGCCACCAGTGTAGGTGGATCCTACAATGAGCAGTTCTTC. This codes for CATSVGGSYNEQFF.

V usage is TRBV30 and J usage is TRBJ1-1, with D maybe TRBD1 (6 bases). Germline V lookup: CDR1 GTSNPN, CDR2 SVGIG (reference sequence). The CDR3 has 19 amino acids. Between the trimmed V and J ends, which lost 4 bases and 5 bases, there was a span of 32 bases. The CDR3 loop is CAWILYRAPISRVVTEAFF. The CDR3, as DNA: TGTGCCTGGATCCTCTACAGGGCCCCGATTTCCCGTGTAGTGACTGAAGCTTTCTTT.

The sample holds a few counts of this clonotype. The CDR3 bases are TGTGCCAGCAGCTTGGGGCAGAGCTACAATGAGCAGTTCTTC. Protein sequence: CASSLGQSYNEQFF. The rearrangement joins TRBV7-9 to TRBJ2-1, with a possible D match to TRBD1 (5 bases). V was cut by 3 bases and J by 3 bases, with 9 bases left in between. Germline-derived CDR1 and CDR2 are SEHNR and FQNEAQ (reference sequence). This CDR3 is 14 amino acids long.

The chain combines TRBV5-1 with TRBJ2-1; 14 bases are a match to TRBD2. The germline V gene encodes CDR1 SGHRS and CDR2 YFSETQ. The V and J ends lost 4 bases and 4 bases, in that order; junction bases with no gene match: 7. The CDR3 extends over 17 amino acids. CDR3 sequence: CASSPRTSGGRYNEQFF. DNA for the CDR3: TGCGCCAGCAGCCCTCGGACTAGCGGGGGGAGATACAATGAGCAGTTCTTC.

This clonotype was seen many times. The CDR3 DNA reads as TGTGCCAGCAGTTACGGGGACTGGGATTCCTCCACAGATACGCAGTATTTT. Its translation: CASSYGDWDSSTDTQYF. The V call is TRBV6-5, the J call TRBJ2-3; D possibly corresponds to TRBD2 (6 bases). CDR1 and CDR2 (germline): MNHEY, SVGAGI. V lost 2 bases and J lost 2, with 17 bases in between. The CDR3 totals 17 residues.

This clonotype was observed a handful of times. The rearrangement uses TRBV7-8 and TRBJ1-5; D is undetermined. The CDR3 runs 14 residues. Germline-derived CDR1 and CDR2 are SGHVS and FQNEAQ. The V end lost 4 bases, the J end lost 2 bases, and 9 bases lay between the germline ends. CDR3 sequence: CASSSGSGNQPQHF. The CDR3 region has the DNA TGTGCCAGCAGCTCTGGTAGTGGCAATCAGCCCCAGCATTTT.

This clonotype has more than one count but fewer than ten. The chain joins TRBV3-1 to TRBJ2-3; D is possibly TRBD1 or TRBD2 (6 bases each). Germline V gene data show CDR1 as LGHDT and CDR2 as YNNKEL (reference sequence). Trimming removed 2 bases from V and 5 bases from J, with 11 bases in between. There are 14 residues in the CDR3. The CDR3 coding sequence is TGTGCCAGCAGCCAACGGGGGCTGGTAGATACGCAGTATTTT. Amino acid sequence: CASSQRGLVDTQYF.

The V call is TRBV20-1, the J call TRBJ2-7; the D call may be TRBD1 or TRBD2 (6 bases each). V was pared by 3 bases and J by 6 bases, with 12 bases between. Germline V gives CDR1 DFQATT, CDR2 SNEGSKA (reference sequence). The CDR3 is 12 amino acids. The CDR3 loop reads CSARRGDSEQYV. In DNA, the CDR3 is TGCAGTGCTAGGAGGGGGGACTCCGAGCAGTACGTC.